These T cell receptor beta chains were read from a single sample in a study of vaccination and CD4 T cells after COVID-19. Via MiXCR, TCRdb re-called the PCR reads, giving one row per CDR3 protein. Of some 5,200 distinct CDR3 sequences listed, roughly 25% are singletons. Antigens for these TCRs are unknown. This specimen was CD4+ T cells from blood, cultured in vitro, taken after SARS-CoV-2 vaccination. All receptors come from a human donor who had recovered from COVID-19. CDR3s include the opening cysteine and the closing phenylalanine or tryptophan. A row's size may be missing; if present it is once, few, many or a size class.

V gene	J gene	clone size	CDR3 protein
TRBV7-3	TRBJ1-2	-	CASSLGGTGEGYTF
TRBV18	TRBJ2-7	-	CASSPQGVAYEQYF
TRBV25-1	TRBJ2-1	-	CASSEYNREVFF
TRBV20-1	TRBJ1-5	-	CSASRTGGNQPQHF
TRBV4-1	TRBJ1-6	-	CASSQDRAPLHF
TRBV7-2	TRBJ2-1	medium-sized	CASSERSFSGSYNEQFF
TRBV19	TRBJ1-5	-	CASSILTGGFNQPQHF
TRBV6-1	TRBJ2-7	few	CASSGKGTSGSYARF
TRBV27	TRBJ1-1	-	CASSPSGGSEAFF
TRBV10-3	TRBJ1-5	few	CAISDHSNQPQHF
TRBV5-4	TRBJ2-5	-	CASSLGGEGTQYF
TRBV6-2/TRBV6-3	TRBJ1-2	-	CASSPPSTGFGYTF
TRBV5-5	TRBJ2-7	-	CASSLGFGLDEQYF
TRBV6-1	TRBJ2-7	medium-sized	CASSEYGARSYEQYF
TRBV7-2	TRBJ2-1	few	CASSLGGLAGGREQFF
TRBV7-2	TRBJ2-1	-	CASSLAMNHYNEQFF
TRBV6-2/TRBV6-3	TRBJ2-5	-	CASSYGPVGGEETQYF
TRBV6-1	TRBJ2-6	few	CASSLQSSGANVLTF
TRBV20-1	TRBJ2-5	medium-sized	CSATRLVSGTQYF
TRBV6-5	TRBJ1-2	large	CASSYGFRGLNYGYTF
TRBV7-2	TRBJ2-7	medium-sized	CASSQTPLTYEQYF
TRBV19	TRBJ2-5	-	CASSSPLGQGDKETQYF
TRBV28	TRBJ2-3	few	CASSFAGRDTQYF
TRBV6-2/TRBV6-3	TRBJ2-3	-	CASSGSKGADTQYF
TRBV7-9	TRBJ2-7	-	CASNRDQGAYEQYF
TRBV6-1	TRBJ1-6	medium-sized	CAISSGGDNSPLHF
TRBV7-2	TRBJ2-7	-	CASSFSIAFGGPSYEQYF
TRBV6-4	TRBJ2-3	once	CASSPRVSGRGTDTQYF
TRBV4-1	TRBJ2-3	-	CASSQGDRDLDTQYF
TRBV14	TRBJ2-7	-	CASSRSGTGGWEQYF
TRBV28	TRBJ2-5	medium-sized	CASSRTSGVTETQYF
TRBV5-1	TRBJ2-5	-	CASSLGGLAGVVGGETQYF
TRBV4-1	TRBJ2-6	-	CASSQDRDRGRVGANVLTF
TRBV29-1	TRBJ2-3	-	CSVLKGHTTDTQYF
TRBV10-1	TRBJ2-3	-	CASSERPTDTQYF
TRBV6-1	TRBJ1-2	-	CASSEVADGYTF
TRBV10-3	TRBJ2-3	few	CAISDGTADTQYF
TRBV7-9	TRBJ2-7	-	CASSLTGGLGEQYF
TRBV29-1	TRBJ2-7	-	CSVRQGAFYEQYF
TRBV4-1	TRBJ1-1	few	CASSSNGQVEAFF
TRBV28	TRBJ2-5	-	CASSLLGLAGSIQETQYF
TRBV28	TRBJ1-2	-	CASSLNRAYGYTF
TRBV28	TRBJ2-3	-	CASDRAGGMDTQYF
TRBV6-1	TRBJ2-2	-	CASSTGLAGTGELFF
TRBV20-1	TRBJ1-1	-	CSARGGEGRATEAFF
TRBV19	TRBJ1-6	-	CDSSIQGQRFNSPLHF
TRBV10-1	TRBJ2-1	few	CASSEVQGRQFF
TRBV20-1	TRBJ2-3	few	CSATGLAGHNTDTQYF
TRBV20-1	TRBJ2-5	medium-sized	CSGTGEPQETQYF
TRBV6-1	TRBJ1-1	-	CASSPPLTRGKVAFF
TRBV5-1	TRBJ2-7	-	CASSKGQGDEQYF
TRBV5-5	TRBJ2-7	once	CASSTIGTSGSWRSYEQYF
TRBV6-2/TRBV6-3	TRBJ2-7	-	CASREGLAPAYEQYF
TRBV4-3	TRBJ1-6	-	CASSQGYANSPLHF
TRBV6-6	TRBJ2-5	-	CASSYRAQYF
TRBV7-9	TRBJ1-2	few	CASSLGDRGSSGYTF